This T cell receptor (beta chain) was identified during a study of PD-1 blockade in mismatch repair-deficient tumors. Study-wide context: Patients had approximately 12 mismatch repair-deficient cancer types, all previously treated and progressing.

Every patient had mismatch repair deficiency by PCR or immunohistochemistry. TCR sequencing covered a few patients who responded to pembrolizumab. This clone showed up just once. Clones were read by immunoSEQ multiplex PCR, and TCRdb kept only the in-frame ones, dropping some. The sample shows over 100,000 clones, roughly 80% of them seen only once. Germline CDR1 and CDR2: SGHDT and YYEEEE. V lost 4 bases, J lost 0 bases, and 6 bases lay in between. CDR3 length: 13 amino acids. This material consisted of peripheral blood, taken 60 weeks after starting pembrolizumab. The sequence was obtained from an adult with mismatch repair-deficient cancer. This rearrangement joins TRBV5-6 to TRBJ2-3; no definite D call. The CDR3 loop is CASSRSSTDTQYF. The CDR3 DNA reads TGTGCCAGCAGCAGGTCTAGCACAGATACGCAGTATTTT.